The 27 T cell receptor beta chains below all came from one sample that was sequenced in a study of T cell responses to AZD1222 COVID-19 vaccine. Repertoires were generated with immunoSEQ multiplex PCR, while TCRdb's copy carries only in-frame clones and drops some. This table has about 210,000 clones, around 94% appearing once. Source: peripheral blood, taken 28 days after the second dose of the MenACWY control vaccine. Receptor source: an adult who received the MenACWY meningococcal vaccine as a control.

The chain employs TRBV2 and TRBJ2-5; a weak D match, TRBD2 (6 bases). The CDR3 runs 13 residues. Trimming took off 3 bases at V and 2 bases at J, with 7 bases between the two ends. The V gene's germline CDR1 is SNHLY and CDR2 FYNNEI. The DNA of the CDR3 is TGTGCCAGCAGTGATCGGGGGCAAGAGACCCAGTACTTC. Its translation: CASSDRGQETQYF. The complete variable domain, with remaining parts taken from reference TRBV2 and TRBJ2-5, reads EPEVTQTPSHQVTQMGQEVILRCVPISNHLYFYWYRQILGQKVEFLVSFYNNEISEKSEIFDDQFSVERPDGSNFTLKIRSTKLEDSAMYFCASSDRGQETQYFGPGTRLLVL.

CDR3 bases: TGTGCCAGTAGTATAACAGGGGACGGCTACGAGCAGTACTTC. Protein sequence: CASSITGDGYEQYF. This chain joins TRBV19 and TRBJ2-7, with 7 bases lining up with TRBD1. Unmatched junction bases numbered 4, after V lost 2 bases and J lost 3 bases. The CDR3 is 14 residues long. Germline V gene data show CDR1 as LNHDA and CDR2 as SQIVND (reference sequence).

The chain is built from TRBV7-9 and TRBJ1-6, with 7 bases aligning to TRBD1. The V and J ends lost 0 bases and 7 bases, in that order; junction bases with no gene match: 6. The CDR3 is 16 residues long. Germline V gives CDR1 SEHNR, CDR2 FQNEAQ (reference sequence). CDR3 sequence (DNA): TGTGCCAGCAGCTTAGCTGGAGGGACAGCGAATTCACCCCTCCACTTT. Protein: CASSLAGGTANSPLHF.

The rearrangement uses TRBV6-5 and TRBJ2-7, with TRBD1 identical over 8 bases. With 6 bases clipped from V and 1 base from J, the junction kept 8 bases outside the gene matches. The CDR3 has 15 amino acids. Germline CDR1 reads MNHEY; CDR2 reads SVGAGI. CDR3 nucleotides: TGTGCCAGCAGGCCCGGGACAGGAAGATCCTACGAGCAGTACTTC. Its protein product is CASRPGTGRSYEQYF.

The chain's CDR3 is CASSQRGTTGELFF. The CDR3 region has the DNA TGTGCCAGCAGCCAAAGAGGGACCACCGGGGAGCTGTTTTTT. V is TRBV3-1 (or the pseudogene TRBV3-2) and J is TRBJ2-2; D possibly matches TRBD1 or TRBD2 (5 bases each). Germline assignment: CDR1 LGHDT and CDR2 YNNKEL (reference sequence). Trimming left V 2 bases short and J 4 bases short, with 8 bases between. The CDR3 has 14 amino acids.

This chain uses TRBV7-3 with TRBJ2-3; TRBD1 or TRBD2 may be the D gene (5 bases each). The germline V gene has CDR1 SGHTA and CDR2 FQGTGA. The V end was cut by 2 bases, the J end by 4 bases, with 7 bases between. The length of the CDR3 is 13 residues. CDR3: CASSLVGADTQYF. The CDR3 DNA reads as TGTGCCAGCAGCTTAGTGGGGGCAGATACGCAGTATTTT.

V gene TRBV5-4 combines with J gene TRBJ1-1, with TRBD1 matching 9 bases. The CDR3 is made up of 14 amino acids. V lost 4 bases to trimming and J lost 3 bases; unmatched junction nucleotides: 4. Germline CDR1 SGHNT, CDR2 YYREEE (reference sequence). The CDR3 protein is CASSRDRADTEAFF. CDR3 in DNA: TGTGCCAGCAGCCGGGACAGGGCGGACACTGAAGCTTTCTTT. Drawing the rest from reference TRBV5-4 and TRBJ1-1, the complete variable domain is ETGVTQSPTHLIKTRGQQVTLRCSSQSGHNTVSWYQQALGQGPQFIFQYYREEENGRGNFPPRFSGLQFPNYSSELNVNALELDDSALYLCASSRDRADTEAFFGQGTRLTVV.

The rearrangement joins TRBV12-5 to TRBJ1-5; perhaps TRBD1 as D (6 bases). V was shortened by 0 bases and J by 7 bases, with 13 bases between the two germline ends. Looked up from germline, CDR1 is LGHNT and CDR2 is FRNRAP. The CDR3 is made up of 15 amino acids. This CDR3 is CASGLVQGPWQPQHF. CDR3 DNA sequence: TGTGCTAGTGGTTTGGTACAGGGCCCATGGCAGCCCCAGCATTTT. Variable domain in full (rest from reference TRBV12-5 and TRBJ1-5): DARVTQTPRHKVTEMGQEVTMRCQPILGHNTVFWYRQTMMQGLELLAYFRNRAPLDDSGMPKDRFSAEMPDATLATLKIQPSEPRDSAVYFCASGLVQGPWQPQHFGDGTRLSIL.

This chain connects TRBV19 to TRBJ2-2; no reliable D call. V was pared by 5 bases and J by 6 bases, with 16 bases between. CDR1 LNHDA and CDR2 SQIVND come from the germline V gene (reference sequence). The CDR3 loop spans 15 amino acids. CDR3 loop: CASSVRRQISGELFF. The CDR3 DNA reads TGTGCCAGTAGTGTCAGGCGGCAAATTTCCGGGGAGCTGTTTTTT.

The chain links TRBV7-9 to TRBJ2-2; 7 positions match TRBD1. V lost 3 bases and J lost 6; bases outside the gene matches: 7. CDR3 size: 15 residues. Germline V CDR1 and CDR2: SEHNR, FQNEAQ (reference sequence). The CDR3: CASSFDRVWSGELFF. As DNA, the CDR3 is TGTGCCAGCAGCTTTGACAGGGTCTGGTCCGGGGAGCTGTTTTTT.

CDR3 nucleotides: TGTGCCAGCAGCTTGGCCCGGGGCGGGGATGGCACAGATACGCAGTATTTT. This encodes CASSLARGGDGTDTQYF. The V gene is TRBV7-2, the J gene TRBJ2-3; a possible D gene is TRBD2 (6 bases). The CDR3 covers 17 residues. Germline CDR1 is SGHTA and CDR2 is FQGNSA. V was pared by 3 bases and J by 1 base, with 17 bases between.

This clone was observed once. The chain links TRBV28 to TRBJ1-5; 7 nucleotides agree with TRBD1. In germline, CDR1 is MDHEN, CDR2 SYDVKM. After removal of 2 bases from V and 1 base from J, the junction contained 8 bases not matched to a gene. CDR3 length equals 17 residues. The CDR3 DNA reads as TGTGCCAGCAGTTTACACAGGGGTCAGGGGAGCAATCAGCCCCAGCATTTT. This codes for CASSLHRGQGSNQPQHF. Drawing the rest from reference TRBV28 and TRBJ1-5, the complete variable domain is DVKVTQSSRYLVKRTGEKVFLECVQDMDHENMFWYRQDPGLGLRLIYFSYDVKMKEKGDIPEGYSVSREKKERFSLILESASTNQTSMYLCASSLHRGQGSNQPQHFGDGTRLSIL.

The V gene is TRBV3-1 (or the pseudogene TRBV3-2), the J gene TRBJ1-2; D possibly corresponds to TRBD1 (5 bases). Trimming stripped 1 base from V and 5 bases from J, with 17 bases between. The CDR3 has 16 residues. Germline CDR1 LGHDT, CDR2 YNNKEL (reference sequence). The CDR3 reads CASSQAEGTVVYGYTF. The CDR3 nucleotides read TGTGCCAGCAGCCAAGCTGAAGGGACGGTCGTTTATGGCTACACCTTC.

The chain links TRBV19 to TRBJ2-7; the D gene is possibly TRBD1 (6 bases). The CDR3 totals 12 residues. Deletions cut 10 bases from V and 2 bases from J, with 12 bases between. CDR1 is LNHDA, CDR2 SQIVND, per germline (reference sequence). CDR3 amino acids: CATARGTYEQYF. The CDR3, as DNA: TGTGCCACTGCGAGGGGGACCTACGAGCAGTACTTC.

The J gene is TRBJ2-7, the V gene TRBV5-4, with 7 positions matching TRBD2. The trim removed 0 bases at V and 4 bases at J, leaving 4 bases unmatched. Germline CDR1 is SGHNT and CDR2 is YYREEE (reference sequence). The CDR3 is 14 amino acids. The CDR3 here is CASSLAGGRYEQYF. The CDR3 DNA reads TGTGCCAGCAGCTTGGCCGGGGGGAGATACGAGCAGTACTTC.

This chain joins TRBV2 and TRBJ1-3; D might be TRBD1 (5 bases). The CDR3 sequence is 14 residues long. The germline CDR1 and CDR2 sequences are SNHLY and FYNNEI. V was trimmed by 3 bases and J by 3 bases, leaving 9 bases between them. CDR3 in amino acids: CASSETRVGNTIYF. CDR3 bases: TGTGCCAGCAGTGAGACCAGGGTTGGAAACACCATATATTTT.

This sequence joins TRBV5-4 and TRBJ1-6; 7 nucleotides agree with TRBD1. Germline values: CDR1 SGHNT, CDR2 YYREEE (reference sequence). The J segment lost 9 bases and the V segment lost 2 bases, leaving 5 bases of the junction unmatched. The CDR3 runs to 14 residues. For the CDR3, the DNA is TGTGCCAGCAGCTTAGGGACAGATGGTTCACCCCTCCACTTT. Amino acids: CASSLGTDGSPLHF.

Comment on this clone: Other DNA sequences in the same sample also yield this CDR3. This rearrangement joins TRBV10-3 to TRBJ2-7; D remains ambiguous. The CDR3 length is 12 residues. V lost 4 bases and J lost 1, with 5 bases in between. CDR1 ENHRY and CDR2 SYGVKD come from the germline V gene. The CDR3 DNA reads TGTGCCATCAGTGGAGGATCCTACGAGCAGTACTTC. Translation gives CAISGGSYEQYF.

The V gene is TRBV27, the J gene TRBJ1-6; 9 bases are shared with TRBD1. Trimming removed 5 bases from V and 10 bases from J; junction bases left unmatched: 3. This CDR3 is 13 amino acids long. CDR1 MNHEY and CDR2 SMNVEV come from the germline V gene (reference sequence). The CDR3 reads CASSDRGTSPLHF. The CDR3, as DNA: TGTGCCAGCAGTGACAGGGGGACCTCACCCCTCCACTTT.

This chain connects TRBV5-1 to TRBJ2-6; TRBD1 aligns across 10 bases. V lost 4 bases, J lost 2 bases, and 24 bases stayed unmatched. The CDR3 length is 23 residues. Looked up from germline, CDR1 is SGHRS and CDR2 is YFSETQ. CDR3 amino acids: CASSGRDRGPGLAGEAGANVLTF. The CDR3 DNA is TGCGCCAGCAGCGGACGGGACAGGGGACCCGGTCTAGCGGGCGAGGCTGGGGCCAACGTCCTGACTTTC.

This clone was recorded a few times. The chain links TRBV27 to TRBJ1-1; the D gene is possibly TRBD1 (5 bases). The V gene lost 8 bases and the J gene lost 5 bases, with 18 bases spanning the gap. The germline V gene has CDR1 MNHEY and CDR2 SMNVEV (reference sequence). The CDR3 sequence is 14 residues long. CDR3 in amino acids: CASLGRGEGTEAFF. In nucleotides, the CDR3 is TGTGCCAGCCTGGGCAGAGGGGAAGGGACTGAAGCTTTCTTT.

The chain has TRBV10-3 and TRBJ1-2; D gene ambiguous. The germline CDR1 and CDR2 sequences are ENHRY and SYGVKD. V was shortened by 2 bases and J by 0 bases, with 7 bases between the two germline ends. The CDR3 loop spans 14 amino acids. Written as DNA, the CDR3 is TGTGCCATCAGTGAGGGCGGGACTAACTATGGCTACACCTTC. Translating gives CAISEGGTNYGYTF.

The V gene is TRBV19, the J gene TRBJ1-6; TRBD1 aligns across 7 bases. The CDR3 extends over 14 amino acids. CDR1 and CDR2 (germline): LNHDA, SQIVND (reference sequence). V was clipped by 7 bases and J by 8 bases; unmatched bases: 8. Here the CDR3 reads CASKPGQDDSPLHF. The CDR3 bases are TGTGCCAGTAAACCAGGACAGGACGATTCACCCCTCCACTTT.

The CDR3 DNA sequence: TGCGCCAGCAGCTTGGCCATAACCCAGGCAGAATCCTACGAGCAGTACTTC. This translates into CASSLAITQAESYEQYF. J is TRBJ2-7 and V is TRBV5-1; D remains unclear. V lost 0 bases to trimming and J lost 1 base, with 17 bases between them. The germline V gene encodes CDR1 SGHRS and CDR2 YFSETQ. The CDR3 is 17 amino acids.

V and J are TRBV19 and TRBJ2-7, with D uncertain. V lost 4 bases and J lost 4, with 11 bases in between. The CDR3 has 13 residues. Germline V gene data show CDR1 as LNHDA and CDR2 as SQIVND (reference sequence). The CDR3 DNA reads TGTGCCAGTAGTACGGCGGACGGGTACGAGCAGTACTTC. It translates to CASSTADGYEQYF.

This clone was detected only a few times. The V gene is TRBV5-4, the J gene TRBJ2-2; a weak D match, TRBD2 (5 bases). Germline CDR1 is SGHNT and CDR2 is YYREEE (reference sequence). The CDR3 is 16 residues long. Trimming removed 4 bases at V and 5 bases at J, with 18 bases between. Here the CDR3 DNA reads TGTGCCAGCAGCCGGGCGTGGCAGCGAGGGACCGGGGAGCTGTTTTTT. It is translated as CASSRAWQRGTGELFF.

The rearrangement uses TRBV7-8 and TRBJ2-1; 7 bases align to TRBD2. The CDR3 has 16 residues. The germline gives CDR1 SGHVS, CDR2 FQNEAQ. The V and J ends lost 4 bases and 7 bases, in that order; junction bases with no gene match: 13. CDR3 in amino acids: CASSSRWAGDINEQFF. CDR3 nucleotide sequence: TGTGCCAGCAGCTCCCGTTGGGCGGGAGATATAAATGAGCAGTTCTTC.